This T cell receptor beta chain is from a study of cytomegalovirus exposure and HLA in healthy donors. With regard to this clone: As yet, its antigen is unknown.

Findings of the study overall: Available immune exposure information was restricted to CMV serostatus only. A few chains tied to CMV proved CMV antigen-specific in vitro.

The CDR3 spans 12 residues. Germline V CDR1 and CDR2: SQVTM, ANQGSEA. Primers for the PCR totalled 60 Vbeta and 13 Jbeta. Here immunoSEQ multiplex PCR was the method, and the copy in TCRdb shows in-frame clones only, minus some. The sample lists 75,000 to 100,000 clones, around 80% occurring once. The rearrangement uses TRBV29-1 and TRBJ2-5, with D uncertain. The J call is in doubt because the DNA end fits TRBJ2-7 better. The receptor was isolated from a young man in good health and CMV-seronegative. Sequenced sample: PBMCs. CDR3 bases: TGCAGCGTTGCCCACGGAGTCTACGAGCAGTACTTC. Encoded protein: CSVAHGVYEQYF.